These 21 T cell receptor beta chains came from one sample sequenced in a study of tumor-infiltrating lymphocytes in primary liver carcinoma. It was from about 19-30 mg of unsorted bulk tissue that RNA and DNA were co-extracted. Production of TCR beta cDNA used approximately 480 ng total RNA together with a constant-region primer. What produced the TCR beta libraries was three nested multiplex PCR rounds using slightly modified ARM-PCR. The two initial PCR rounds, roughly 11 cycles each, used TRBV1-TRBV30 forward and C-beta reverse primers. One entry per CDR3 protein, called by TCRdb with MiXCR from the multiplex PCR reads. The top ten hold around 9.7% of the sample, which has more than 100,000 distinct CDR3 sequences, around 60% seen once. Sequenced: liver tumor tissue from sampling region 1. The subset is: tumor region T1, superior pole. Every receptor here comes from a woman between 55 and 75 years old with primary liver carcinoma and hepatitis B virus infection.

Turning to this clonotype: Its ends do not fully match the called genes, so a read error is possible. The chain uses TRBV6-5 and TRBJ2-5, with 9 bases aligning to TRBD2. Germline CDR1 is MNHEY and CDR2 is SVGAGI. The CDR3 length is 14 residues. The CDR3 loop is CANSRLAGTQTQYF. The CDR3 DNA sequence: TGTGCCAACAGTCGGCTAGCGGGAACTCAGACCCAGTACTTC.

Points on this clonotype: This may be a read error: a much more frequent sequence differs by one nucleotide. The chain has TRBV4-1 and TRBJ2-3, with 8 bases that match TRBD2. CDR3 size: 15 residues. CDR1 and CDR2 (germline): MGHRA, YSYEKL. CDR3 DNA: TGCTCCAGCAGCCCGTTAGCGGGAACCACAGATACGCAGTATTTT. As protein: CSSSPLAGTTDTQYF.

Concerning this clonotype: An end of the junction differs from the germline gene, which may be a read error. This CDR3 reads CASGPDSGVNVLTF. CDR3 DNA sequence: TGTGCCAGCGGCCCAGACTCTGGGGTCAACGTCCTGACTTTC. The rearrangement uses TRBV6-2 or TRBV6-3 and TRBJ2-6; D ambiguous. The CDR3 extends over 14 amino acids. Germline V gene sequence: CDR1 MNHEY, CDR2 SVGEGT.

With regard to this clonotype: A much larger clone lies one base from this, so it may be a read error. The chain recombines TRBV5-6 with TRBJ1-1; D is uncertain. CDR3 length: 14 amino acids. V was trimmed by 0 bases and J by 1 base, leaving 7 bases between them. In germline, CDR1 is SGHDT, CDR2 YYEEEE. CDR3 DNA: TGTGCCAGCAGCTTGGGCAGGCCGAACACTGAAGCTTTCTTT. This gives the protein CASSLGRPNTEAFF. Full variable domain (outside the CDR3, taken from reference TRBV5-6 and TRBJ1-1): DAGVTQSPTHLIKTRGQQVTLRCSPKSGHDTVSWYQQALGQGPQFIFQYYEEEERQRGNFPDRFSGHQFPNYSSELNVNALLLGDSALYLCASSLGRPNTEAFFGQGTRLTVV.

In its sample, this clonotype was seen once. This is likely a read error, given that the CDR3 carries no conserved phenylalanine or tryptophan at its end. This rearrangement joins TRBV5-1 to TRBJ2-1, with 9 bases that match TRBD2. The V and J ends lost 0 bases and 0 bases, in that order; junction bases with no gene match: 13. Germline values: CDR1 SGHRS, CDR2 YFSETQ. The CDR3 covers 20 residues. The CDR3 bases are TGCGCCAGCAGCTTGGCCGTAGCGGGAGTGGTCGGGGGCTCCTACAATGAGCAGTTCCTC. As protein: CASSLAVAGVVGGSYNEQFL.

Comments on this clonotype: This may stem from a read error, because a much larger clone lies one nucleotide away. As the CDR3 is not closed by the conserved phenylalanine or tryptophan, this likely results from a read error. This sequence joins TRBV6-1 and TRBJ2-1, with 8 bases identical to TRBD2. This CDR3 region has 16 residues. V lost 3 bases, J lost 4 bases, and 8 bases stayed unmatched. In germline, CDR1 is MNHNS, CDR2 SASEGT. This chain's CDR3 is CASSDLGRANYNEQFL. For the CDR3, the DNA is TGTGCCAGCAGTGACCTCGGGAGGGCCAATTACAATGAGCAGTTCCTC.

This clonotype was recorded many times. V usage is TRBV28 and J usage is TRBJ2-7, with TRBD1 identical over 7 bases. Germline CDR1 and CDR2: MDHEN and SYDVKM. The V segment lost 5 bases and the J segment 0 bases; nucleotides outside the gene matches: 7. The CDR3 loop spans 15 amino acids. CDR3 loop: CASSRDSASSYEQYF. CDR3 nucleotide sequence: TGTGCCAGCAGTCGGGACAGCGCGAGCTCCTACGAGCAGTACTTC.

A remark on this clonotype: No conserved phenylalanine or tryptophan ends this CDR3, so it is likely a read error. J is TRBJ2-2 and V is TRBV11-3; D tentatively reads TRBD1 or TRBD2 (5 bases each). The CDR3 is 14 amino acids. The V end was cut by 8 bases, the J end by 9 bases, with 19 bases between. Germline values: CDR1 SGHNT, CDR2 YENEEA. The CDR3 bases are TGTGCCAGCGGGGGAACTAGGGCGACCCGGGAGCTGTTTTTG. As protein: CASGGTRATRELFL.

For this clonotype: A read error may be the cause here, since a much bigger clone is one base away. The chain couples TRBV6-1 to TRBJ1-3; weak D call: TRBD1 (6 bases). CDR3 length equals 16 residues. Trimming stripped 0 bases from V and 4 bases from J, with 13 bases between. The germline V gene has CDR1 MNHNS and CDR2 SASEGT. CDR3 DNA: TGTGCCAGCAGTGAAGCGGTCAGCAGGGGCGGAAACACCATATATTTT. Its translation: CASSEAVSRGGNTIYF.

With regard to this clonotype: The missing conserved phenylalanine or tryptophan at the end of this CDR3 makes a read error likely. This chain connects TRBV4-1 to TRBJ2-2; weak D call: TRBD1 (6 bases). There are 15 residues in the CDR3. Germline CDR1 is MGHRA and CDR2 is YSYEKL. Trimming left V 1 base short and J 7 bases short, with 13 bases between. As DNA, the CDR3 is TGCGCCAGCAGCCAAGTAGGGGGATCGGGCGGGGAGCTGTTTCTT. Protein: CASSQVGGSGGELFL.

In the case of this clonotype: This is likely a read error, given that the CDR3 carries no conserved phenylalanine or tryptophan at its end. V is TRBV5-4 and J is TRBJ2-3; D ambiguous. Trimming removed 4 bases from V and 1 base from J, with 7 bases in between. This CDR3 is built from 13 residues. CDR1 SGHNT and CDR2 YYREEE come from the germline V gene (reference sequence). The CDR3, as DNA: TGTGCCAGCAGCGACCAGGGCACAGATACGCAGTATCTT. Translated, it gives CASSDQGTDTQYL.

Concerning this clonotype: Relative to the germline gene, one junction end is altered; a read error may explain this. The gene calls are TRBV5-1 and TRBJ1-4; unclear D gene. This CDR3 has 13 residues. Germline CDR1 reads SGHRS; CDR2 reads YFSETQ. The CDR3 protein is CASSLGRYERLFF. The CDR3 coding sequence is TGCGCCAGCAGCTTGGGCCGATATGAAAGACTGTTTTTT.

Note on this clonotype: A clone one base away is much larger, so this may be a read error. The rearrangement joins TRBV12-3 or TRBV12-4 to TRBJ1-1; D not resolved. The CDR3 runs to 13 residues. The CDR3 DNA sequence: TGTGCCAGCACTTTATATGATAACACTGAAGCTTTCTTT. The encoded protein is CASTLYDNTEAFF.

There are a few counts of this clonotype. The chain recombines TRBV30 with TRBJ2-1, with D possibly being TRBD1 (6 bases). This CDR3 contains 15 residues. CDR1 and CDR2 (germline): GTSNPN, SVGIG (reference sequence). Trimming pared 0 bases from V and 4 bases from J, leaving 13 bases between. The CDR3 region has the DNA TGTGCCTGGAGTGTAGGGGCAGGGGTATACAATGAGCAGTTCTTC. Its protein product is CAWSVGAGVYNEQFF. Together with reference TRBV30 and TRBJ2-1, the CDR3 gives the full variable domain: SQTIHQWPATLVQPVGSPLSLECTVEGTSNPNLYWYRQAAGRGLQLLFYSVGIGQISSEVPQNLSASRPQDRQFILSSKKLLLSDSGFYLCAWSVGAGVYNEQFFGPGTRLTVL.

Concerning this clonotype: This clone may be a read error of a much larger clone one base away. No conserved phenylalanine or tryptophan ends this CDR3, so it is likely a read error. This chain links TRBV5-1 with TRBJ2-1; perhaps TRBD2 as D (6 bases). The germline V gene encodes CDR1 SGHRS and CDR2 YFSETQ. V dropped 1 base and J dropped 9 bases, with 11 bases sitting between them. The CDR3 consists of 13 residues. The CDR3 spells CASSLSTSTEQFS. CDR3 nucleotides: TGCGCCAGCAGCTTGTCAACTAGCACTGAGCAGTTCTCC.

Regarding this clonotype: Sequence at one end of the junction differs from germline and may be a read error. The rearrangement uses TRBV11-3 and TRBJ2-1; 10 nucleotides agree with TRBD2. This CDR3 is 15 amino acids long. CDR1 and CDR2 from the germline V gene are SGHNT and YENEEA. In DNA form, the CDR3 reads TGTGCCTGCAGCTTAGGACTAGCGGCAGACAATGGGCAGTTCTTC. Translating it yields CACSLGLAADNGQFF.

This clonotype has a handful of counts. A much larger clone differs by one base, so this may be a read error. The chain recombines TRBV29-1 with TRBJ2-2; D might be TRBD2 (5 bases). This CDR3 spans 12 amino acids. Germline V gene data show CDR1 as SQVTM and CDR2 as ANQGSEA. CDR3 in DNA: TGCAGCGTTCAGGAAAACACCGGGGAGCTGCTTTTT. It is translated as CSVQENTGELLF.

This clonotype was picked up a small number of times. This may be a read error: a much more frequent sequence differs by one nucleotide. The conserved closing phenylalanine or tryptophan is absent in this CDR3, likely reflecting a read error. The chain couples TRBV12-3 or TRBV12-4 to TRBJ2-7; 10 bases are shared with TRBD1. The V gene end was trimmed by 4 bases and the J gene end by 7 bases; junction bases not matched to a gene: 10. The CDR3 has 15 amino acids. The CDR3 sequence: CASSSRTGGWREQYL. CDR3 bases: TGTGCCAGCAGTTCCAGGACAGGGGGATGGAGGGAGCAGTACCTC.

This clonotype was found once. The junction shows a germline mismatch at one end, possibly a read error. The rearrangement links TRBV29-1 to TRBJ2-1; D perhaps matches TRBD1 (6 bases). CDR3 length: 17 residues. CDR1 and CDR2 from the germline V gene are SQVTM and ANQGSEA. The CDR3 sequence: CSAPRLERQVFYNDQFF. CDR3 coding DNA: TGCAGCGCCCCTCGGTTGGAGAGACAGGTTTTCTACAATGATCAGTTCTTC.

The sample holds many counts of this clonotype. The chain uses TRBV4-1 and TRBJ2-7; 9 bases are a match to TRBD2. The CDR3 spans 17 residues. Germline lookup yields CDR1 MGHRA and CDR2 YSYEKL. V dropped 0 bases and J dropped 1; count of bases not matched to a gene: 7. The CDR3 coding sequence is TGCGCCAGCAGCCAAGATAGAAGGCTAGCGGGGTCCTACGAGCAGTACTTC. It is translated as CASSQDRRLAGSYEQYF.

A note on this clonotype: Possible read error: a much larger clone is one base away. This sequence joins TRBV12-5 and TRBJ2-1, with a tentative D call TRBD2 (5 bases). CDR1 is LGHNT and CDR2 is FRNRAP in the germline V gene. The CDR3 contains 16 residues. The V and J ends lost 2 bases and 7 bases respectively, with 18 bases between them. The CDR3 DNA is TGTGCTAGTGGTTTGCCAAGGGAGAGGGCCGTTAATGAGCAGTTCTTC. Translation: CASGLPRERAVNEQFF.